These 26 T cell receptor beta chains share one sample of origin, sequenced in a study of cytomegalovirus exposure and HLA in healthy donors. Primers included in the PCR were 60 Vbeta and 13 Jbeta primers. Measured with immunoSEQ multiplex PCR; TCRdb has only the in-frame clones, and not every one. The sample holds 150,000 to 200,000 clones, over 65% seen once. Material: PBMCs. The origin of the receptors is a man aged 40-49 years in good health and CMV-seropositive.

Comments on this clone: Other DNA sequences in the same sample also yield this CDR3. The J gene is TRBJ2-7, the V gene TRBV5-1; 7 nucleotides line up with TRBD1. This CDR3 has 14 residues. The germline gives CDR1 SGHRS, CDR2 YFSETQ. Germline trimming cut 4 bases from V and 2 bases from J; bases unmatched to any gene: 6. DNA for the CDR3: TGCGCCAGCAGCCCGCGACAGGGTCCCTACGAGCAGTACTTC. The encoded protein is CASSPRQGPYEQYF.

This clone came up once. CDR3 protein: CASRRGGDEQFF. DNA of the CDR3: TGTGCCAGCAGGCGGGGGGGAGATGAGCAGTTCTTC. V usage is TRBV2 and J usage is TRBJ2-1, with 9 bases matching TRBD2. Germline-derived CDR1 and CDR2 are SNHLY and FYNNEI. The CDR3 spans 12 residues. V lost 6 bases to trimming and J lost 8 bases; unmatched junction nucleotides: 2.

The V call is TRBV18, the J call TRBJ2-7, with D unclear. The CDR3 is 15 amino acids. V gave up 3 bases and J gave up 1 base, with 13 bases separating them. Per the germline V gene, CDR1 is KGHSH and CDR2 is LQKENI. CDR3: CASSPAAGRSYEQYF. CDR3 in DNA: TGTGCCAGCTCACCTGCAGCAGGAAGATCCTACGAGCAGTACTTC.

The genes are TRBV7-7 and TRBJ2-5, with 11 bases matching TRBD2. The germline gives CDR1 SSHAT, CDR2 FNYEAQ (reference sequence). J was trimmed by 4 bases and V by 5 bases; bases with no gene match: 6. CDR3 length: 15 amino acids. The CDR3 coding sequence is TGTGCCAGCAGCGTGACTAGCGGGGAGGGAGAGACCCAGTACTTC. It yields the protein CASSVTSGEGETQYF.

J is TRBJ1-3 and V is TRBV7-8, with D maybe TRBD1 (5 bases). V dropped 5 bases and J dropped 0 bases, with 14 bases sitting between them. Germline CDR1 SGHVS, CDR2 FQNEAQ. The CDR3 contains 16 residues. CDR3 loop: CASSPAGGGSGNTIYF. The CDR3 nucleotides are TGTGCCAGCAGCCCAGCGGGGGGAGGCTCTGGAAACACCATATATTTT.

The chain is built from TRBV5-4 and TRBJ2-7; D may be TRBD2 (5 bases). CDR1 and CDR2 from the germline V gene are SGHNT and YYREEE (reference sequence). V was cut by 0 bases and J by 6 bases, with 13 bases left in between. This CDR3 spans 14 amino acids. CDR3 nucleotides: TGTGCCAGCAGCTTGGGGCAGAGGGATGGCGAGCAGTACTTC. Its translation: CASSLGQRDGEQYF.

For the CDR3, the DNA is TGTGCCAGCAGTGTGTCCCAGGGTCCAGAGACCCAGTACTTC. Its translation: CASSVSQGPETQYF. The V call is TRBV6-1, the J call TRBJ2-5; possibly TRBD1 for D (5 bases). V lost 4 bases to trimming and J lost 4 bases, with 13 bases between them. The CDR3 sequence is 14 residues long. CDR1 MNHNS and CDR2 SASEGT come from the germline V gene.

The chain recombines TRBV4-1 with TRBJ1-2, with 7 bases lining up with TRBD1. Germline loops: CDR1 MGHRA, CDR2 YSYEKL. With 1 base clipped from V and 8 bases from J, the junction kept 16 bases outside the gene matches. The CDR3 is made up of 17 amino acids. In nucleotides, the CDR3 is TGCGCCAGCAGCCAAGCGCGGTGGAACAGGGGCGTGAACGGCTACACCTTC. Its translation is CASSQARWNRGVNGYTF.

This clone was seen only once. The J gene is TRBJ2-7, the V gene TRBV19; 9 bases align to TRBD2. Germline V gene sequence: CDR1 LNHDA, CDR2 SQIVND (reference sequence). The CDR3 sequence is 16 residues long. Trimming removed 5 bases from V and 2 bases from J; junction bases left unmatched: 10. The CDR3 nucleotides are TGTGCCAGTAGTTCCCAGACTAGCGGAATAACCTACGAGCAGTACTTC. Translating gives CASSSQTSGITYEQYF.

This clone was observed once. This chain uses TRBV7-2 with TRBJ1-2; 10 nucleotides line up with TRBD1. CDR3 length equals 15 residues. Germline V gene sequence: CDR1 SGHTA, CDR2 FQGNSA. After removal of 3 bases from V and 2 bases from J, the junction contained 3 bases not matched to a gene. The CDR3 DNA is TGTGCCAGCAGCTTTACGGGACAGGGGAACTATGGCTACACCTTC. The encoded protein is CASSFTGQGNYGYTF.

Remarks on this clone: Because the CDR3 is missing its conserved closing phenylalanine or tryptophan, this is likely a read error. The V gene is TRBV10-3, the J gene TRBJ1-5; weak D call: TRBD1 (5 bases). The ends were cut back, 2 bases at V and 5 bases at J, with 7 bases in the middle. CDR1 and CDR2 from the germline V gene are ENHRY and SYGVKD. This CDR3 has 13 amino acids. CDR3 loop: CAISEEGDQPQHL. The DNA for the CDR3 is TGTGCCATCAGTGAGGAAGGGGATCAGCCCCAGCATCTT.

The chain joins TRBV10-3 to TRBJ1-1; D not certain. The germline V gene encodes CDR1 ENHRY and CDR2 SYGVKD. V lost 3 bases, J lost 1 base, and 9 bases lay in between. The CDR3 spans 14 residues. The CDR3 loop reads CAISDSAGNTEAFF. CDR3 DNA: TGTGCCATCAGTGATTCGGCAGGGAACACTGAAGCTTTCTTT.

The gene calls are TRBV5-4 and TRBJ2-7, with 8 bases lining up with TRBD2. CDR1 SGHNT and CDR2 YYREEE come from the germline V gene (reference sequence). The CDR3 covers 13 residues. V dropped 2 bases and J dropped 6; count of bases not matched to a gene: 4. The CDR3 DNA follows: TGTGCCAGCAGCTTCGGACTAGCAGGCGAGCAGTACTTC. It is translated as CASSFGLAGEQYF.

The V and J genes are TRBV7-9 and TRBJ1-2; D not resolved. V was clipped by 5 bases and J by 6 bases, with 16 bases between them. CDR1 and CDR2 (germline): SEHNR, FQNEAQ (reference sequence). This CDR3 is 14 amino acids long. DNA for the CDR3: TGTGCCAGCAGCCTGGCCGGGGAGTGGGATGGCTACACCTTC. This sequence encodes CASSLAGEWDGYTF.

The chain combines TRBV10-3 with TRBJ2-1; 8 bases line up with TRBD1. Trimming took 10 bases from V and 5 from J; bases not matched to a gene: 13. This CDR3 comprises 15 residues. Germline V gene lookup returns CDR1 ENHRY and CDR2 SYGVKD. CDR3 nucleotide sequence: TGTGCCACCTCTTCCGGGACAGGAGACGACAATGAGCAGTTCTTC. Protein: CATSSGTGDDNEQFF.

The V gene is TRBV6-1, the J gene TRBJ2-5; TRBD2 might be the D (5 bases). The J call may be mistaken, given a closer DNA end match to TRBJ2-7. Germline V CDR1 and CDR2: MNHNS, SASEGT. The CDR3 totals 14 residues. The CDR3 loop reads CASSATGSSYEQYF. DNA of the CDR3: TGTGCCAGCAGTGCGACTGGGAGCTCCTACGAGCAGTACTTC.

The chain uses TRBV5-1 and TRBJ2-2; tentatively, D is TRBD2 (5 bases). Looked up from germline, CDR1 is SGHRS and CDR2 is YFSETQ. The length of the CDR3 is 14 residues. V gave up 2 bases and J gave up 0 bases, with 5 bases separating them. The CDR3 here is CASSLLANTGELFF. The DNA for the CDR3 is TGCGCCAGCAGCTTACTAGCGAACACCGGGGAGCTGTTTTTT.

The genes are TRBV6-5 and TRBJ1-4; D gene uncertain. Germline V gene data show CDR1 as MNHEY and CDR2 as SVGAGI. The CDR3 contains 16 residues. Trimming removed 2 bases from V and 0 bases from J, with 10 bases in between. The CDR3 nucleotides are TGTGCCAGCAGTTACGATGCGTATGCAACTAATGAAAAACTGTTTTTT. This translates into CASSYDAYATNEKLFF.

The genes are TRBV21-1 and TRBJ2-5; TRBD2 is the table's D call, not checked against the DNA. TRBV21-1 is reported as a pseudogene. This CDR3 comprises 19 residues. In DNA, the CDR3 is TGTGCCAGCAGCAAAGGACCGAGGTCAGCGGAGATACCCCAAGAGACCCAGTACTTC. Encoded protein: CASSKGPRSAEIPQETQYF.

The chain carries TRBV5-5 and TRBJ1-5; maybe TRBD1 (5 bases). V lost 4 bases, J lost 6 bases, and 17 bases lay in between. In germline, CDR1 is SGHKS, CDR2 YYEKEE (reference sequence). This CDR3 contains 15 residues. DNA for the CDR3: TGTGCCAGCAGCCGCCGGGACTCCGGGGGTCAGCCCCAGCATTTT. It translates to CASSRRDSGGQPQHF.

The J gene is TRBJ2-2, the V gene TRBV28; unclear D gene. Germline V gives CDR1 MDHEN, CDR2 SYDVKM. The CDR3 has 14 residues. Deletions cut 3 bases from V and 0 bases from J, with 5 bases between. CDR3 in amino acids: CASSFRANTGELFF. DNA of the CDR3: TGTGCCAGCAGTTTCCGGGCGAACACCGGGGAGCTGTTTTTT.

The chain is built from TRBV27 and TRBJ1-6; 7 positions agree with TRBD1. V was clipped by 5 bases and J by 6 bases; unmatched bases: 13. The CDR3 runs to 17 residues. Germline V CDR1 and CDR2: MNHEY, SMNVEV (reference sequence). CDR3 nucleotides: TGTGCCAGCAGTACAACGACAGGGTTCACTGGTAATTCACCCCTCCACTTT. Translation: CASSTTTGFTGNSPLHF.

DNA of the CDR3: TGTGCCAGCAGCCTCTTAATGGACAGCTACAACACCGGGGAGCTGTTTTTT. Protein sequence: CASSLLMDSYNTGELFF. The rearrangement links TRBV7-9 to TRBJ2-2, with a tentative D call TRBD1 (6 bases). CDR3 length equals 17 residues. Germline values: CDR1 SEHNR, CDR2 FQNEAQ (reference sequence). Trimming pared 5 bases from V and 2 bases from J, leaving 18 bases between.

This chain joins TRBV7-9 and TRBJ2-2; TRBD1 aligns across 7 bases. Germline CDR1 SEHNR, CDR2 FQNEAQ (reference sequence). There are 13 residues in the CDR3. J was trimmed by 5 bases and V by 3 bases; bases with no gene match: 0. CDR3 protein: CASSLTGTGELFF. For the CDR3, the DNA is TGTGCCAGCAGCTTGACAGGGACCGGGGAGCTGTTTTTT.

The chain links TRBV30 to TRBJ2-1, with 8 bases identical to TRBD2. The J segment lost 10 bases and the V segment lost 3 bases, leaving 20 bases of the junction unmatched. CDR1 and CDR2 from the germline V gene are GTSNPN and SVGIG (reference sequence). The CDR3 is 17 amino acids. The CDR3 sequence is CAWSPFSGLGRGGEQFF. In DNA form, the CDR3 reads TGTGCCTGGAGCCCCTTCTCTGGGCTAGGCCGGGGGGGGGAGCAGTTCTTC.

This clone was counted once. The J gene is TRBJ2-7, the V gene TRBV7-6, with D perhaps TRBD2 (5 bases). The CDR3 length is 14 residues. V was trimmed by 1 base and J by 0 bases, leaving 7 bases between them. CDR1 and CDR2 (germline): SGHVS, FNYEAQ. This CDR3 reads CASSLVEGSYEQYF. The DNA for the CDR3 is TGTGCCAGCAGCTTAGTCGAGGGCTCCTACGAGCAGTACTTC.